This T cell receptor beta chain emerged from a study of Ad26.COV2.S vaccination and SARS-CoV-2 variants. The germline V and J ends were trimmed by 2 bases and 5 bases, with 7 bases remaining between them. CDR3 size: 14 residues. Germline lookup yields CDR1 MNHEY and CDR2 SVGAGI. The protocol was immunoSEQ multiplex PCR, while the TCRdb copy is restricted to in-frame clones and leaves out a portion. The profile shows around 300,000 clones, roughly 90% of them singletons. Regarding treatment: about 20 received Ad26.COV2.S at low or high dose, single or two shots; about five received placebo; per-sample allocation not given. Samples were taken on day 63 after the first vaccine or placebo injection.

The chain uses TRBV6-5 and TRBJ1-6; D gene uncertain. The origin of this receptor is a person between 18 and 65 years old who received the Ad26.COV2.S COVID-19 vaccine or a placebo. Source: peripheral blood, taken in a trial of Ad26.COV2.S vaccine versus placebo. The CDR3 nucleotides read TGTGCCAGCAGTTACAGAGGGAATAATTCACCCCTCCACTTT. Translation: CASSYRGNNSPLHF.